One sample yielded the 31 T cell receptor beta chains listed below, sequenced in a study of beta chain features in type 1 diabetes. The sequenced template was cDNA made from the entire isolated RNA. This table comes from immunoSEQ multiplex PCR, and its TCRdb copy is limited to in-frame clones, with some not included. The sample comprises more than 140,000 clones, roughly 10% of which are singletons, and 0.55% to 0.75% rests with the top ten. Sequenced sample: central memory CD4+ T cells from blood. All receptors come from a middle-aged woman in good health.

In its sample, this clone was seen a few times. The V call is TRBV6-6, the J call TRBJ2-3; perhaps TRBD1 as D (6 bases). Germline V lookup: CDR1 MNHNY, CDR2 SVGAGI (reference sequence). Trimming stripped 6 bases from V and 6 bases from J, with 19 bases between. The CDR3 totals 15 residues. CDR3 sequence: CASRNAGQPGDTQYF. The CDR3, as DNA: TGTGCCAGCAGAAACGCTGGACAGCCCGGGGATACGCAGTATTTT.

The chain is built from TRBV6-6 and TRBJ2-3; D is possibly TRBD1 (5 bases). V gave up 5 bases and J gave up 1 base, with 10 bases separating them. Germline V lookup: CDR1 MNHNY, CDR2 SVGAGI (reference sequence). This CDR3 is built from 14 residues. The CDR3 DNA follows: TGTGCCAGCAGTGTGGGGCCTGGCACAGATACGCAGTATTTT. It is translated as CASSVGPGTDTQYF.

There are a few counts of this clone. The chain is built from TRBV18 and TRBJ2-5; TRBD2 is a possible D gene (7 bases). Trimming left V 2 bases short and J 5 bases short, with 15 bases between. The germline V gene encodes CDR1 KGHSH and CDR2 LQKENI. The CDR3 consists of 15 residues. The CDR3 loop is CASSPTAGAVETQYF. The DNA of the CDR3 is TGTGCCAGCTCACCAACGGCGGGGGCGGTGGAGACCCAGTACTTC.

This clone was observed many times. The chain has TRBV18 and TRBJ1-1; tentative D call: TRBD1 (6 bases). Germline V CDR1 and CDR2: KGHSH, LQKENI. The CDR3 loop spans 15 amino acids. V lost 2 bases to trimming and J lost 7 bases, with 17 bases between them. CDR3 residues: CASSPVSGTPDEAFF. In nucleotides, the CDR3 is TGTGCCAGCTCACCAGTATCCGGGACACCCGATGAAGCTTTCTTT.

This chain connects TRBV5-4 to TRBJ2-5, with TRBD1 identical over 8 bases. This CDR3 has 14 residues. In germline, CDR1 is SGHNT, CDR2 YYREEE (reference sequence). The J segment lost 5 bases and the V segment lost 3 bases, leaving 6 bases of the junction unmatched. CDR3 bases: TGTGCCAGCAGCTCCCAGGGGGCGGAGGAGACCCAGTACTTC. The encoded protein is CASSSQGAEETQYF.

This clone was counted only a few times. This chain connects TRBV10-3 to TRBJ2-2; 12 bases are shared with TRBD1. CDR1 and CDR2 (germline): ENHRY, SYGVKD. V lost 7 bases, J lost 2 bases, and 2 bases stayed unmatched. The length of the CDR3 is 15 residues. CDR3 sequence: CAITGTGGNTGELFF. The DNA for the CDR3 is TGTGCCATCACCGGGACAGGGGGCAACACCGGGGAGCTGTTTTTT.

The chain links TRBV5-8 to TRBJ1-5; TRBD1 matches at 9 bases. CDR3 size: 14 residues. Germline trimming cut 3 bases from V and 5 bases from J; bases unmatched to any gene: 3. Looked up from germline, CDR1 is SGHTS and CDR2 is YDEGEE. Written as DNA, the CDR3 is TGTGCCAGCAGCTCGGGGGACAGGGATCAGCCCCAGCATTTT. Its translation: CASSSGDRDQPQHF.

DNA for the CDR3: TGTGCCACCCAGGTGGGGTTCGGGGACAATGAGCAGTTCTTC. Amino acid sequence: CATQVGFGDNEQFF. The chain carries TRBV11-1 and TRBJ2-1; tentative D call: TRBD2 (5 bases). The CDR3 loop spans 14 amino acids. Germline V gene data show CDR1 as SGHAT and CDR2 as FQDESV (reference sequence). Trimming pared 10 bases from V and 5 bases from J, leaving 18 bases between.

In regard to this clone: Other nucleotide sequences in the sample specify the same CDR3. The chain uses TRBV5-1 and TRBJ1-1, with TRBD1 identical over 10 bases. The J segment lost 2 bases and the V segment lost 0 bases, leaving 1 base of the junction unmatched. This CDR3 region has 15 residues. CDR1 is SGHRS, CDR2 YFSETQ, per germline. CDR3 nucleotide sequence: TGCGCCAGCAGCTTGGGGGACAGGGGTAACACTGAAGCTTTCTTT. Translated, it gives CASSLGDRGNTEAFF.

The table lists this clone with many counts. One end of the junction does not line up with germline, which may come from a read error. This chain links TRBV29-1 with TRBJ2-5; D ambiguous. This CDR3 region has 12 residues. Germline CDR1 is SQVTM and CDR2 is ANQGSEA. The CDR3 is CSVKEASETQYF. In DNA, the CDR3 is TGCAGCGTTAAAGAGGCTTCAGAGACCCAGTACTTC.

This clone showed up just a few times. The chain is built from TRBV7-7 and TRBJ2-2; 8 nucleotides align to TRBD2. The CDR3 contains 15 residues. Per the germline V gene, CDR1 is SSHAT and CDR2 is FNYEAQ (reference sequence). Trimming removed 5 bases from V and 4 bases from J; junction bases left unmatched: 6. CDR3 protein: CASSPRTSFTGELFF. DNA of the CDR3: TGTGCCAGCAGCCCACGGACTAGCTTCACCGGGGAGCTGTTTTTT.

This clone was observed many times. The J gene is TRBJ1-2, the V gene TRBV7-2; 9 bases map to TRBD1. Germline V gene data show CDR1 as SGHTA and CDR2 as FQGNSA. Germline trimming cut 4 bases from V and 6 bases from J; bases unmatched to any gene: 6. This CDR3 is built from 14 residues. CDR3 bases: TGTGCCAGCAGCTCACAGGGGGCGAGTAATGGCTACACCTTC. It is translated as CASSSQGASNGYTF.

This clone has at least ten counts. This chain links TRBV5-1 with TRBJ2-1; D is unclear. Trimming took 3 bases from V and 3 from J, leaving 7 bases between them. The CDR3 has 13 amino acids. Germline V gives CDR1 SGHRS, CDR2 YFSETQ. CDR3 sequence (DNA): TGCGCCAGCAGCTGGGCTCGCTACAATGAGCAGTTCTTC. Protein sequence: CASSWARYNEQFF.

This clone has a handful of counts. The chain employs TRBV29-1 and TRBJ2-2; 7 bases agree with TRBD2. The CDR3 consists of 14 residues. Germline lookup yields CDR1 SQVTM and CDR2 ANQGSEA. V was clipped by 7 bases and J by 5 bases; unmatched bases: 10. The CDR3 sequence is CSARSGGRTGELFF. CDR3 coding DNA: TGCAGCGCACGATCGGGGGGTAGGACCGGGGAGCTGTTTTTT.

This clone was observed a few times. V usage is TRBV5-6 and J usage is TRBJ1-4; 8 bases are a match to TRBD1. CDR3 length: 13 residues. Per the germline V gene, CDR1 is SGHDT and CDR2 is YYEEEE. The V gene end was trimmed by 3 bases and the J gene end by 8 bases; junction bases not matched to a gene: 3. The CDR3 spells CASSWTGTEKLFF. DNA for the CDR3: TGTGCCAGCAGCTGGACAGGGACCGAAAAACTGTTTTTT.

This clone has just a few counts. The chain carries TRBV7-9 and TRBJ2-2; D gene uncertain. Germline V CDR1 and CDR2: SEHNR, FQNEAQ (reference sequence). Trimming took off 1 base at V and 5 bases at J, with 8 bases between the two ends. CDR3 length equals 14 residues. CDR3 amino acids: CASSLGRSTGELFF. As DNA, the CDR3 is TGTGCCAGCAGCTTAGGGCGGTCGACCGGGGAGCTGTTTTTT.

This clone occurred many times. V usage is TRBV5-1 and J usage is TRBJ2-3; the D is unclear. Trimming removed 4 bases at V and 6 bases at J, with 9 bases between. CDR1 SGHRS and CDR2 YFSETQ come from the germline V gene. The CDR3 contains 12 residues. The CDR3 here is CASSLERDTQYF. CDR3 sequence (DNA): TGCGCCAGCAGCCTCGAGAGGGATACGCAGTATTTT.

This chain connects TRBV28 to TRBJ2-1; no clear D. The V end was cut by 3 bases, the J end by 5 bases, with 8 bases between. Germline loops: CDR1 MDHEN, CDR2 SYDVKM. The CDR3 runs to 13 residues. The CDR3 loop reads CASSFPANNEQFF. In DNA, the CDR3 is TGTGCCAGCAGTTTTCCAGCGAACAATGAGCAGTTCTTC.

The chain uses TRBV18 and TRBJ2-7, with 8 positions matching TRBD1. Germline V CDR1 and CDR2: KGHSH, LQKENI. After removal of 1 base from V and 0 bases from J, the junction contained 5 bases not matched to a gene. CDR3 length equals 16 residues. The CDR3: CASSPRQGTGSYEQYF. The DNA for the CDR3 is TGTGCCAGCTCACCACGACAGGGGACCGGCTCCTACGAGCAGTACTTC.

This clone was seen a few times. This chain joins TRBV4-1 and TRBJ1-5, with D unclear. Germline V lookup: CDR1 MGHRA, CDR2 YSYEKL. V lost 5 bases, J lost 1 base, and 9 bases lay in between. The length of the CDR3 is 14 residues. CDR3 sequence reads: CASSNPGSNQPQHF. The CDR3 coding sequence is TGCGCCAGCAGCAACCCGGGGAGCAATCAGCCCCAGCATTTT.

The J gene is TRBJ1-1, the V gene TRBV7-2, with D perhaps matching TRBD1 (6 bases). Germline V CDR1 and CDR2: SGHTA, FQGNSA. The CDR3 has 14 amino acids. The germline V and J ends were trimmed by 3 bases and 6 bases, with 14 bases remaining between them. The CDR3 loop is CASSLTGRGAEAFF. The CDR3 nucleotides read TGTGCCAGCAGCTTGACAGGCAGAGGGGCTGAAGCTTTCTTT.

The CDR3 protein is CASSVGQGANTEAFF. DNA of the CDR3: TGTGCCAGTAGTGTCGGACAGGGGGCGAACACTGAAGCTTTCTTT. The chain carries TRBV19 and TRBJ1-1; 11 bases line up with TRBD1. V was clipped by 5 bases and J by 1 base; unmatched bases: 3. CDR1 is LNHDA, CDR2 SQIVND, per germline (reference sequence). CDR3 length: 15 amino acids.

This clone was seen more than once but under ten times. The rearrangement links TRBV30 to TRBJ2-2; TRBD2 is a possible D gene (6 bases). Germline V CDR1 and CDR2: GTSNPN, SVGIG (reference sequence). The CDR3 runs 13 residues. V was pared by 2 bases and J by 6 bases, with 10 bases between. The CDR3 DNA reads TGTGCCTGGAGTCGAACGGGGGCCGGGGAGCTGTTTTTT. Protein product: CAWSRTGAGELFF.

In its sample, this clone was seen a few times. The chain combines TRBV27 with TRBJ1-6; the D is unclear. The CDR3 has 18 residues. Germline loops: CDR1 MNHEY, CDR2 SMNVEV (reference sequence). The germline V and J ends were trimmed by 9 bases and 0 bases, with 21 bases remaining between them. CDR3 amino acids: CARLGCVDFSSYNSPLHF. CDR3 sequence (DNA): TGTGCCAGATTGGGGTGTGTGGACTTCAGCTCCTATAATTCACCCCTCCACTTT.

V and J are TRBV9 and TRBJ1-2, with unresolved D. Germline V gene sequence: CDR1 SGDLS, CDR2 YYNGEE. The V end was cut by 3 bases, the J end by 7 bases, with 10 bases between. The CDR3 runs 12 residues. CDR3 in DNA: TGTGCCAGCAGCGGGAGGGTGGGTGGCTACACCTTC. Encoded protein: CASSGRVGGYTF.

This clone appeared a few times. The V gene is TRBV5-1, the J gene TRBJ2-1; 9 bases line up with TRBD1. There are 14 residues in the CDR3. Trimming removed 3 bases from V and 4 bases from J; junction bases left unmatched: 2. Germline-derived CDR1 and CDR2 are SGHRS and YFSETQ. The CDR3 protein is CASSSDRGYNEQFF. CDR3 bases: TGCGCCAGCAGCTCCGACAGGGGGTACAATGAGCAGTTCTTC.

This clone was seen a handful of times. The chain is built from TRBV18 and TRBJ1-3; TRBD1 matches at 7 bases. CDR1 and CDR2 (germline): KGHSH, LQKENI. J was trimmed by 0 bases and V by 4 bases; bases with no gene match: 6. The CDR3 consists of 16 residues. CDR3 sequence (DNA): TGTGCCAGCTCACGAGAAGGGGGCCCCTCTGGAAACACCATATATTTT. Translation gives CASSREGGPSGNTIYF.

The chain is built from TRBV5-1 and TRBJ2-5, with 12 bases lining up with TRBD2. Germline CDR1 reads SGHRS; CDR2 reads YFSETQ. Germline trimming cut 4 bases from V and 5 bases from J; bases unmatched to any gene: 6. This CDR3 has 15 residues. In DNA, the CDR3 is TGCGCCAGCAGCATGACTAGCGGGGGACTTGAGACCCAGTACTTC. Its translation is CASSMTSGGLETQYF. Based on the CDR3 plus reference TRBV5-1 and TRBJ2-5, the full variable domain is KAGVTQTPRYLIKTRGQQVTLSCSPISGHRSVSWYQQTPGQGLQFLFEYFSETQRNKGNFPGRFSGRQFSNSRSEMNVSTLELGDSALYLCASSMTSGGLETQYFGPGTRLLVL.

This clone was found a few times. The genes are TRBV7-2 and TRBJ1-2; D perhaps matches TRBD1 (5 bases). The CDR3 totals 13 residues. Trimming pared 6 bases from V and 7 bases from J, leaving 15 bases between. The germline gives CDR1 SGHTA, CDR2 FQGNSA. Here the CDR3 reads CASRSQRGTGYTF. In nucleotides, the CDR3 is TGTGCCAGCAGGTCCCAACGGGGGACTGGCTACACCTTC.

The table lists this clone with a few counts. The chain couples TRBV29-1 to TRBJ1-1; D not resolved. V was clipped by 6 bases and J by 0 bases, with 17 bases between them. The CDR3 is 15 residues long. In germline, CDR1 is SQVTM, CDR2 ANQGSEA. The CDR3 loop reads CSVGLTRNMNTEAFF. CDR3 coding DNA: TGCAGCGTAGGACTCACAAGAAACATGAACACTGAAGCTTTCTTT. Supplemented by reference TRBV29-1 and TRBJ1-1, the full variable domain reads SAVISQKPSRDICQRGTSLTIQCQVDSQVTMMFWYRQQPGQSLTLIATANQGSEATYESGFVIDKFPISRPNLTFSTLTVSNMSPEDSSIYLCSVGLTRNMNTEAFFGQGTRLTVV.

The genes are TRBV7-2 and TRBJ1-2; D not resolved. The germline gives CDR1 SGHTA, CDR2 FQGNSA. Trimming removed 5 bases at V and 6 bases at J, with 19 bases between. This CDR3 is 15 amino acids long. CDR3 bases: TGTGCCAGCAGCCAATCCCCGGCGGAGGTTAATGGCTACACCTTC. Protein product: CASSQSPAEVNGYTF. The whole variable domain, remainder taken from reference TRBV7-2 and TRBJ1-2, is GAGVSQSPSNKVTEKGKDVELRCDPISGHTALYWYRQSLGQGLEFLIYFQGNSAPDKSGLPSDRFSAERTGGSVSTLTIQRTQQEDSAVYLCASSQSPAEVNGYTFGSGTRLTVV.